What follows are 26 T cell receptor beta chains derived from one specimen sequenced in a study of T cell repertoires in cytomegalovirus infection (dated by TCRdb to between 2017 and 2020). These receptors' antigens are unknown. Reading the label with the study, this specimen's treatment or condition is: in vitro stimulation with specific CMV peptide epitopes to enrich CMV-specific T cells. Sequenced using an Illumina HiSeq 1500. The raw public data were reprocessed by TCRdb itself: fastp quality trimming at Q25, MiXCR clonotype calling, in-frame beta chains only. CDR3 protein sequences are deduplicated, and each keeps its most common genes and DNA. For this sample the table gives roughly 800,000 distinct CDR3 sequences, of which 25% to 35% were detected only once. The top ten clones comprise about 12% of the sample. Specimen: cultured CD8+ T cells from PBMCs, collected from culture after CMV antigen stimulation. Receptor source: a human donor in good health (CMV status not recorded). Some clones in this sample may be carry-over from other donors' samples.

This chain connects TRBV7-2 to TRBJ2-5; 8 nucleotides agree with TRBD1. CDR3 length equals 17 residues. Germline CDR1 and CDR2: SGHTA and FQGNSA. V was pared by 0 bases and J by 4 bases, with 10 bases of the junction left unmatched. The CDR3 sequence is CASSLAGQGALGETQYF. Written as DNA, the CDR3 is TGTGCCAGCAGCTTAGCTGGGCAGGGGGCGTTAGGAGAGACCCAGTACTTC.

This clonotype was picked up a small number of times. The chain has TRBV6-5 and TRBJ1-1; TRBD1 is a possible D gene (5 bases). V lost 2 bases and J 5 bases, leaving 12 bases between the germline ends. The CDR3 extends over 14 amino acids. CDR1 is MNHEY and CDR2 is SVGAGI in the germline V gene. The CDR3 region is CASSYGGVVTEAFF. The CDR3 DNA follows: TGTGCCAGCAGTTACGGGGGGGTCGTGACTGAAGCTTTCTTT.

This chain links TRBV6-2 or TRBV6-3 with TRBJ1-2; TRBD1 matches 11 bases. CDR1 MNHEY and CDR2 SVGEGT come from the germline V gene. J lost 3 bases, V lost 2 bases, and 5 bases had no gene match. The CDR3 is 16 amino acids. DNA of the CDR3: TGTGCCAGCAGTTACCGCCGGGACAGGGGGGACTATGGCTACACCTTC. Protein: CASSYRRDRGDYGYTF.

This clonotype appeared once. V is TRBV19 and J is TRBJ1-1, with D possibly being TRBD1 (5 bases). There are 15 residues in the CDR3. Germline CDR1 and CDR2: LNHDA and SQIVND (reference sequence). V was cut by 5 bases and J by 6 bases, with 19 bases left in between. The CDR3 here is CASSPTQGGLPEAFF. The CDR3 DNA reads as TGTGCCAGTAGTCCCACCCAGGGCGGGCTCCCTGAAGCTTTCTTT. The complete variable domain, with remaining parts taken from reference TRBV19 and TRBJ1-1, reads DGGITQSPKYLFRKEGQNVTLSCEQNLNHDAMYWYRQDPGQGLRLIYYSQIVNDFQKGDIAEGYSVSREKKESFPLTVTSAQKNPTAFYLCASSPTQGGLPEAFFGQGTRLTVV.

The chain carries TRBV19 and TRBJ1-5, with D hard to call. V shed 1 base and J shed 4 bases, with 11 bases lying between them. Germline V lookup: CDR1 LNHDA, CDR2 SQIVND (reference sequence). The CDR3 covers 15 residues. The CDR3 nucleotides read TGTGCCAGTAGTATAGGTTTAGACGGTAATCAGCCCCAGCATTTT. Residues: CASSIGLDGNQPQHF. The whole variable domain, filled in from reference TRBV19 and TRBJ1-5, reads DGGITQSPKYLFRKEGQNVTLSCEQNLNHDAMYWYRQDPGQGLRLIYYSQIVNDFQKGDIAEGYSVSREKKESFPLTVTSAQKNPTAFYLCASSIGLDGNQPQHFGDGTRLSIL.

This clonotype showed up just a few times. The chain links TRBV12-5 to TRBJ2-1; weak D call: TRBD1 (5 bases). V lost 3 bases, J lost 8 bases, and 8 bases lay in between. This CDR3 contains 12 residues. Per germline, CDR1 LGHNT and CDR2 FRNRAP. The CDR3 nucleotides are TGTGCTAGTGGTTTTGGCAGGGATGAGCAGTTCTTC. The encoded protein is CASGFGRDEQFF.

This clonotype was counted many times. The chain couples TRBV12-3 or TRBV12-4 to TRBJ2-7; D remains ambiguous. V gave up 5 bases and J gave up 0 bases, with 11 bases separating them. The CDR3 is 14 amino acids. The CDR3 is CASSLDGSSYEQYF. As DNA, the CDR3 is TGTGCCAGCAGTCTGGACGGAAGCTCCTACGAGCAGTACTTC.

The V call is TRBV6-1, the J call TRBJ2-7, with D possibly TRBD1 on 5 matching bases. The CDR3 has 13 residues. Germline V gene sequence: CDR1 MNHNS, CDR2 SASEGT. Trimming took off 8 bases at V and 2 bases at J, with 13 bases between the two ends. The DNA of the CDR3 is TGTGCCAGCGCAGCAAGCAGGGCCTACGAGCAGTACTTC. Its protein product is CASAASRAYEQYF.

This chain joins TRBV5-3 and TRBJ2-2, with D uncertain. TRBV5-3 is an ORF, with its function uncertain. The CDR3 sequence is 11 residues long. V lost 8 bases, J lost 7 bases, and 9 bases lay in between. In nucleotides, the CDR3 is TGTGCCAGCATCGCGTTCGGGGAGCTGTTTTTT. Translating it yields CASIAFGELFF.

The V and J genes are TRBV12-3 or TRBV12-4 and TRBJ1-2, with D possibly matching TRBD1 (5 bases). V dropped 2 bases and J dropped 4 bases, with 11 bases sitting between them. CDR3 length equals 14 residues. The CDR3 DNA sequence: TGTGCCAGCAGTTTAAATTGGCAGGGCTATGGCTACACCTTC. Translation gives CASSLNWQGYGYTF.

With respect to this clonotype: A read error may account for a junction end that differs from germline. The V and J genes are TRBV14 and TRBJ1-1; the match to TRBD1 covers 11 bases. The CDR3 sequence is 19 residues long. Germline CDR1 is SGHDN and CDR2 is FVKESK. The CDR3 loop is CASSQGPGQGVNLNTEAFF. Here the CDR3 DNA reads TGTGCCAGCAGCCAAGGCCCGGGACAGGGGGTAAACTTGAATACTGAAGCTTTCTTT.

This clonotype showed up many times. CDR3 coding DNA: TGTGCCAGCAGCTTAGAAGCGGGGGGGCCGTGGGAGCAGTTCTTC. It yields the protein CASSLEAGGPWEQFF. The chain links TRBV7-3 to TRBJ2-1, with 10 bases lining up with TRBD2. Germline V lookup: CDR1 SGHTA, CDR2 FQGTGA. V lost 2 bases and J lost 10; bases outside the gene matches: 8. This CDR3 has 15 residues. Combining the CDR3 with reference TRBV7-3 and TRBJ2-1 gives the whole variable domain GAGVSQTPSNKVTEKGKYVELRCDPISGHTALYWYRQSLGQGPEFLIYFQGTGAADDSGLPNDRFFAVRPEGSVSTLKIQRTERGDSAVYLCASSLEAGGPWEQFFGPGTRLTVL.

At least ten counts were recorded for this clonotype. The junction does not match germline at one end; this may be a read error. The chain employs TRBV7-7 and TRBJ2-5; 13 nucleotides align to TRBD2. The V gene's germline CDR1 is SSHAT and CDR2 FNYEAQ (reference sequence). This CDR3 is 18 amino acids long. The CDR3 DNA reads as TGTGCTAGCAGCTTAGGTGCGGGACTAGCGGGGTCACAAGAGACCCAGTACTTC. Translating it yields CASSLGAGLAGSQETQYF.

The chain is built from TRBV12-3 or TRBV12-4 and TRBJ2-1; no definite D call. V was cut by 5 bases and J by 3 bases, with 17 bases left in between. The CDR3 is 16 residues long. The CDR3 loop reads CASSPRQGPNYNEQFF. For the CDR3, the DNA is TGTGCCAGCAGTCCTCGACAAGGTCCGAACTACAATGAGCAGTTCTTC.

Comment on this clonotype: Sequence at one end of the junction differs from germline and may be a read error. The genes are TRBV7-6 and TRBJ1-4; D is undetermined. The CDR3 runs 14 residues. CDR1 is SGHVS, CDR2 FNYEAQ, per germline. The CDR3 coding sequence is TGTGCCAGCAGCTCCTCTGGGTCCAATGAAATACTGTTTTTT. This encodes CASSSSGSNEILFF.

This clonotype was counted only a few times. This chain uses TRBV7-2 with TRBJ2-5; TRBD1 or TRBD2 may be the D gene (6 bases each). V was trimmed by 4 bases and J by 5 bases, leaving 11 bases between them. The length of the CDR3 is 13 residues. The germline gives CDR1 SGHTA, CDR2 FQGNSA. CDR3 sequence: CASSWGASETQYF. The CDR3 DNA sequence: TGTGCCAGCAGCTGGGGGGCCTCGGAGACCCAGTACTTC.

V and J are TRBV20-1 and TRBJ2-3, with 8 bases lining up with TRBD2. Germline loops: CDR1 DFQATT, CDR2 SNEGSKA (reference sequence). Trimming at V came to 5 bases and at J to 10 bases, leaving 14 bases not matched to a gene. The CDR3 covers 14 residues. The CDR3 protein is CSAADGTRGAAQYF. The CDR3 DNA is TGCAGTGCTGCCGACGGGACTAGGGGGGCGGCGCAGTATTTT.

This clonotype was recorded only once. A clone one base away is much larger, so this may be a read error. The chain joins TRBV7-9 to TRBJ1-6; tentatively, D is TRBD1 (5 bases). This CDR3 comprises 15 residues. Germline V gene sequence: CDR1 SEHNR, CDR2 FQNEAQ (reference sequence). The V gene lost 2 bases and the J gene lost 8 bases, with 13 bases spanning the gap. The CDR3 spells CASSLTWQGHSPLHF. As DNA, the CDR3 is TGTGCCAGCAGCTTAACCTGGCAGGGCCATTCACCCCTCCACTTT. Using reference TRBV7-9 and TRBJ1-6 for the parts outside the CDR3, the full variable domain is DTGVSQNPRHKITKRGQNVTFRCDPISEHNRLYWYRQTLGQGPEFLTYFQNEAQLEKSRLLSDRFSAERPKGSFSTLEIQRTEQGDSAMYLCASSLTWQGHSPLHFGNGTRLTVT.

V usage is TRBV20-1 and J usage is TRBJ2-1; the match to TRBD2 covers 11 bases. Per the germline V gene, CDR1 is DFQATT and CDR2 is SNEGSKA (reference sequence). V lost 0 bases, J lost 7 bases, and 11 bases stayed unmatched. This CDR3 has 17 amino acids. CDR3 in amino acids: CSARDLTSGGKRNEQFF. CDR3 sequence (DNA): TGCAGTGCTAGAGATCTAACTAGCGGGGGTAAAAGAAATGAGCAGTTCTTC.

This clonotype was found many times. The junction departs from germline at one end; a sequencing error may be responsible. Here the CDR3 reads CASSQGQYNEQFF. CDR3 nucleotides: TGTGCCAGCAGTCAGGGACAGTACAATGAGCAGTTCTTC. V usage is TRBV4-1 and J usage is TRBJ2-1; 7 nucleotides agree with TRBD1. This CDR3 comprises 13 residues. Germline-derived CDR1 and CDR2 are MGHRA and YSYEKL.

This chain links TRBV7-3 with TRBJ2-2, with unresolved D. Trimming shortened V by 5 bases and J by 1 base, and 8 bases separated the two germline ends. In germline, CDR1 is SGHTA, CDR2 FQGTGA. This CDR3 is 14 amino acids long. Here the CDR3 DNA reads TGTGCCAGCAGCCGTCGGATGAACACCGGGGAGCTGTTTTTT. As protein: CASSRRMNTGELFF.

The chain recombines TRBV5-5 with TRBJ1-5; no clear D gene. Germline-derived CDR1 and CDR2 are SGHKS and YYEKEE (reference sequence). The CDR3 is 16 residues long. The ends were cut back, 4 bases at V and 4 bases at J, with 18 bases in the middle. Here the CDR3 DNA reads TGTGCCAGCAGCCCCCTGGGCAGAGAAAGAAATCAGCCCCAGCATTTT. It translates to CASSPLGRERNQPQHF.

This chain links TRBV24-1 with TRBJ2-5; the D gene is possibly TRBD2 (6 bases). Trimming removed 1 base from V and 0 bases from J, with 8 bases in between. Germline lookup yields CDR1 KGHDR and CDR2 SFDVKD. This CDR3 has 15 residues. For the CDR3, the DNA is TGTGCCACCAGTGATTTTTTAGCGGACCAAGAGACCCAGTACTTC. This sequence encodes CATSDFLADQETQYF.

The rearrangement joins TRBV11-2 to TRBJ2-1, with D maybe TRBD1 (7 bases). V lost 0 bases, J lost 2 bases, and 11 bases lay in between. The CDR3 has 16 residues. Germline lookup yields CDR1 SGHAT and CDR2 FQNNGV. The CDR3 reads CASSLEAGQTYNEQFF. DNA for the CDR3: TGTGCCAGCAGCTTAGAGGCGGGACAGACCTACAATGAGCAGTTCTTC.

The gene calls are TRBV4-1 and TRBJ2-1; 9 nucleotides line up with TRBD2. Per the germline V gene, CDR1 is MGHRA and CDR2 is YSYEKL. This CDR3 is built from 16 residues. Germline trimming cut 2 bases from V and 5 bases from J; bases unmatched to any gene: 7. The CDR3 loop is CASSQRSGGINNEQFF. The DNA for the CDR3 is TGCGCCAGCAGCCAAAGGAGCGGGGGGATAAACAATGAGCAGTTCTTC.

V is TRBV2 and J is TRBJ2-5; perhaps TRBD2 as D (6 bases). The V and J ends lost 3 bases and 10 bases respectively, with 9 bases between them. The germline gives CDR1 SNHLY, CDR2 FYNNEI. This CDR3 has 11 residues. The CDR3 bases are TGTGCCAGCAGTGAGGGGGGACTCCAGTACTTC. Amino acids: CASSEGGLQYF.